Presented here are 7 T cell receptor beta chains from one specimen sequenced in a study of circulating tumor DNA in untreated peripheral T-cell lymphoma. Profiled with immunoSEQ multiplex PCR; TCRdb holds only in-frame clones, not every one. The table has over 7,000 clones, around four fifths seen once. Sequenced material: tumor tissue. Receptors were obtained from a human donor with peripheral T-cell lymphoma.

The V and J genes are TRBV19 and TRBJ1-1; D not certain. Germline V gives CDR1 LNHDA, CDR2 SQIVND (reference sequence). Trimming shortened V by 7 bases and J by 10 bases, and 13 bases separated the two germline ends. The CDR3 sequence is 11 residues long. CDR3 DNA: TGTGCCAGTATGACGACCGCCTCAGCTTTCTTT. Encoded protein: CASMTTASAFF.

The CDR3 DNA follows: TGTGCCATCAGTGCCGGTCAGCCCGATCAGCCCCAGCATTTT. It codes for CAISAGQPDQPQHF. V is TRBV10-3 and J is TRBJ1-5; no clear D gene. Germline assignment: CDR1 ENHRY and CDR2 SYGVKD. CDR3 size: 14 residues. V gave up 4 bases and J gave up 5 bases, with 12 bases separating them.

This clone showed up just a few times. The chain recombines TRBV29-1 with TRBJ1-1; possible D gene TRBD1, 6 bases. The germline CDR1 and CDR2 sequences are SQVTM and ANQGSEA. The CDR3 runs 12 residues. V was trimmed by 5 bases and J by 6 bases, leaving 13 bases between them. The chain's CDR3 is CSVWWTAAEAFF. In DNA form, the CDR3 reads TGCAGCGTTTGGTGGACAGCAGCTGAAGCTTTCTTT.

This chain uses TRBV5-1 with TRBJ2-7, with TRBD2 matching over 13 bases. This CDR3 comprises 18 residues. Germline V CDR1 and CDR2: SGHRS, YFSETQ. V lost 3 bases to trimming and J lost 0 bases; unmatched junction nucleotides: 9. The DNA of the CDR3 is TGCGCCAGCAGCTGGACTAGCGGGAGTCCGAAATTCTCCTACGAGCAGTACTTC. It is translated as CASSWTSGSPKFSYEQYF.

The genes are TRBV18 and TRBJ2-3, with TRBD1 identical over 8 bases. The CDR3 spans 18 residues. With 1 base clipped from V and 2 bases from J, the junction kept 11 bases outside the gene matches. Germline V gene data show CDR1 as KGHSH and CDR2 as LQKENI. The CDR3 loop reads CASSPLVNRGMDTDTQYF. The CDR3 DNA sequence: TGTGCCAGCTCACCACTGGTTAACAGGGGGATGGACACAGATACGCAGTATTTT.

J is TRBJ2-7 and V is TRBV29-1, with TRBD2 matching over 15 bases. V lost 6 bases, J lost 5 bases, and 14 bases stayed unmatched. Germline loops: CDR1 SQVTM, CDR2 ANQGSEA. The CDR3 consists of 17 residues. CDR3 sequence reads: CSVAGLAGGPTPHEQYF. CDR3 coding DNA: TGCAGCGTGGCTGGACTAGCGGGAGGGCCTACCCCCCACGAGCAGTACTTC.

The rearrangement joins TRBV19 to TRBJ1-2; D is ambiguous. This CDR3 region has 14 residues. CDR1 is LNHDA, CDR2 SQIVND, per germline (reference sequence). Trimming cost V 4 bases and J 6 bases, with 15 bases left between them. CDR3: CASSRGLKRDGYTF. The CDR3 coding sequence is TGTGCCAGTAGTAGAGGACTCAAGAGGGATGGCTACACCTTC.